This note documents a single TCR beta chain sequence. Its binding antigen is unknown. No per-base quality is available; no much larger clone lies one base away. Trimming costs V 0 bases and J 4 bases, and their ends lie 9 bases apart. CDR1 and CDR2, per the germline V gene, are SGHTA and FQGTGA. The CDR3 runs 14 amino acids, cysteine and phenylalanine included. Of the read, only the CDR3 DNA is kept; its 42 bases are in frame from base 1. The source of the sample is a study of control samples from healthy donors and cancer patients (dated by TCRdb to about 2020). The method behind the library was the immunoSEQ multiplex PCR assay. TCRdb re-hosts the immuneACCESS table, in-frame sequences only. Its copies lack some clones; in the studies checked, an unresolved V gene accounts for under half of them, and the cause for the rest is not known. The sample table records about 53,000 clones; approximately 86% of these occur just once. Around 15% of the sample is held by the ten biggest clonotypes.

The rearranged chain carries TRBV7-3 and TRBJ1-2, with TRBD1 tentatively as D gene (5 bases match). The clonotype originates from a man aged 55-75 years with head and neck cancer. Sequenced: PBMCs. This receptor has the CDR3 CASSLTGDAYGYTF. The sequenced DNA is TGTGCCAGCAGCTTAACAGGGGACGCCTATGGCTACACCTTC. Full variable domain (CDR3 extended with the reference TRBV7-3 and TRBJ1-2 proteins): GAGVSQTPSNKVTEKGKYVELRCDPISGHTALYWYRQSLGQGPEFLIYFQGTGAADDSGLPNDRFFAVRPEGSVSTLKIQRTERGDSAVYLCASSLTGDAYGYTFGSGTRLTVV.